Listed below are T cell receptor beta chains from one sample, sequenced in a study of response to subunit inactivated influenza vaccine. TCRdb fed the RT-PCR reads into MiXCR, producing one record per CDR3 protein. The table records a few hundred thousand distinct CDR3 sequences, 14% of them present only once. Specimen: PBMCs from blood, collected about 11 days after vaccination. These receptors all come from a man between 45 and 60 years old who received an inactivated influenza vaccine. CDR3s include the opening cysteine and the closing phenylalanine or tryptophan. Each record gives: clone size, D gene, V gene, J gene, CDR3 DNA, CDR3 protein. D genes are given only for firm matches. A row's size may be missing; if present it is once, few, many or a size class.

-	-	TRBV20-1	TRBJ1-2	TGCAGTGCTAGAGACAGGGGTTACAACTATGGCTACACCTTC	CSARDRGYNYGYTF
-	-	TRBV12-3/TRBV12-4	TRBJ2-1	TGTGCCAGCAGTCCCTGGCTCCAAGCTGACCAGTTCTTC	CASSPWLQADQFF
many	-	TRBV4-2	TRBJ2-3	TGTGCCAGCAGCCAAGAGTATGGCACAGATACGCAGTATTTT	CASSQEYGTDTQYF
few	-	TRBV2	TRBJ2-5	TGTGCCAGCACCCTCTACGCTGGGGAGACCCAGTACTTC	CASTLYAGETQYF
-	-	TRBV7-9	TRBJ2-7	TGTGCCAGCAGCTTAATGTCCGGGACGGCGGCCTACGAGCAGTACTTC	CASSLMSGTAAYEQYF
-	TRBD2	TRBV24-1	TRBJ2-5	TGTGCCACCAGTGATCCAAAAGGAGCGGGAGGGGAAGAGACCCAGTACTTC	CATSDPKGAGGEETQYF
few	TRBD2	TRBV20-1	TRBJ2-5	TGCAGTGCCCGGACTAGCGGGAGGGAGACCCAGTACTTC	CSARTSGRETQYF
few	TRBD2	TRBV5-1	TRBJ2-7	TGCGCCAGCAGCTTGGGCCCAGCGGGGGTAGTGTACGAGCAGTACTTC	CASSLGPAGVVYEQYF
few	-	TRBV29-1	TRBJ2-3	TGCAGCGTTGAGGTCACAGATACGCAGTATTTT	CSVEVTDTQYF
few	-	TRBV7-9	TRBJ2-5	TGTGCCAGCAGCTTATTAGGGTATCTCGAGACCCAGTACTTC	CASSLLGYLETQYF
many	-	TRBV7-9	TRBJ2-7	TGTGCCAGCAGCTTGGACCCTTTGAGGGGGAACGAGCAGTACTTC	CASSLDPLRGNEQYF
few	-	TRBV10-3	TRBJ2-1	TGTGCCATCAGTGATGGGGGGTCCAACAATGAGCAGTTCTTC	CAISDGGSNNEQFF
-	TRBD2	TRBV2	TRBJ2-7	TGTGCCAGCAGTAGCGGGATCGACCCCCACTACGAGCAGTACTTC	CASSSGIDPHYEQYF
many	TRBD2	TRBV12-3/TRBV12-4	TRBJ2-7	TGTGCCAGCAGCCCCCCGGGGGGCTCCTACGAGCAGTACTTC	CASSPPGGSYEQYF
few	TRBD2	TRBV27	TRBJ2-5	TGTGCCAGCAGTTTATCGATTACTAGCGGCCAAGAGACCCAGTACTTC	CASSLSITSGQETQYF
many	-	TRBV4-1	TRBJ1-1	TGCGCCAGCAGCCAACTAGACCCCCCTGAAGCTTTCTTT	CASSQLDPPEAFF
few	-	TRBV7-2	TRBJ2-7	TGTGCCAGCAGCTCGGCAGGGGCCTTCTACGAGCAGTACTTC	CASSSAGAFYEQYF
-	-	TRBV6-2/TRBV6-3	TRBJ2-1	TGTGCCAGCAGTTACCCTCTAACAGGGAGGTACTACAATGAGCAGTTCTTC	CASSYPLTGRYYNEQFF
-	-	TRBV4-2	TRBJ1-4	TGTGCCAGCAGCCAAGCGGCAGGCTTCAATGAAAAACTGTTTTTT	CASSQAAGFNEKLFF
-	TRBD1	TRBV20-1	TRBJ2-5	TGCAGTGCTCGCACGATAGCCGGGACAGGGGGCGCAGAGACCCAGTACTTC	CSARTIAGTGGAETQYF
many	-	TRBV7-9	TRBJ2-5	TGTGCCAGCAGCTCCGGGCCTGGTAACCAAGAGACCCAGTACTTC	CASSSGPGNQETQYF
few	-	TRBV12-3/TRBV12-4	TRBJ2-1	TGTGCCAGCAGTTCCCCCGGGACCGCCAGCTACAATGAGCAGTTCTTC	CASSSPGTASYNEQFF
-	-	TRBV28	TRBJ2-7	TGTGCCAGCAGTCCCCTCGGGGGCGGACCCTCGTACGAGCAGTACTTC	CASSPLGGGPSYEQYF
-	TRBD2	TRBV6-2/TRBV6-3	TRBJ2-7	TGTGCCAGCAGTTACTCGACGAGCGGGGCCGAGTACTACGAGCAGTACTTC	CASSYSTSGAEYYEQYF
-	TRBD1	TRBV12-3/TRBV12-4	TRBJ2-1	TGTGCCAGCAGTTTTGGGACAGGGGGGCGCAATGAGCAGTTCTTC	CASSFGTGGRNEQFF
few	TRBD2	TRBV20-1	TRBJ2-7	TGCAGTGCGCAGAGCGGGATAGGCTCCTACGAGCAGTACTTC	CSAQSGIGSYEQYF
many	-	TRBV28	TRBJ2-5	TGTGCCAGCACTACCCGGGCTTCCTTTCAAGAGACCCAGTACTTC	CASTTRASFQETQYF
few	TRBD1	TRBV24-1	TRBJ2-5	TGTGCCACCAGTGATTCTCCCGGACAGGGGTTGTATGAGACCCAGTACTTC	CATSDSPGQGLYETQYF
few	TRBD2	TRBV20-1	TRBJ2-7	TGCAGTGCTAGGGATCCCCGAGGAGCGGGGGTATACGAGCAGTACTTC	CSARDPRGAGVYEQYF
-	-	TRBV4-2	TRBJ2-3	TGTGCCAGCAGCCAAGGACCACAGGGATACGGTACAGATACGCAGTATTTT	CASSQGPQGYGTDTQYF
-	-	TRBV29-1	TRBJ1-2	TGCAGCGTTGCTCCGGACAACTATGGCTACACCTTC	CSVAPDNYGYTF
-	-	TRBV6-5	TRBJ2-7	TGTGCCAGCAGTTACTCGCGGACAGCAATCGAGCAGTACTTC	CASSYSRTAIEQYF
-	-	TRBV20-1	TRBJ1-5	TGCAGTGCCGGGGGCCTGGGAAGCAATCAGCCCCAGCATTTT	CSAGGLGSNQPQHF
many	-	TRBV16	TRBJ1-5	TGTGCCAGCAGCCAATCTCGCCGAAATAGCAATCAGCCCCAGCATTTT	CASSQSRRNSNQPQHF
many	-	TRBV29-1	TRBJ2-7	TGCAGCGTCAGGTCGTCCGGGCGAGGCTACGAGCAGTACTTC	CSVRSSGRGYEQYF
-	-	TRBV5-1	TRBJ2-7	TGCGCCAGCAGCTTGGAACCGGACTGGGAGCAGTACTTC	CASSLEPDWEQYF
few	-	TRBV5-1	TRBJ2-5	TGCGCCAGCAGCTTGGCCGGAGGTAGGGTTCAAGAGACCCAGTACTTC	CASSLAGGRVQETQYF
-	-	TRBV28	TRBJ1-1	TGTGCCAGCAGGCCCCATGACGCGAACACTGAAGCTTTCTTT	CASRPHDANTEAFF
few	-	TRBV15	TRBJ1-4	TGTGCCACCAGCAGAACCTCCGGGACTAATGAAAAACTGTTTTTT	CATSRTSGTNEKLFF
-	-	TRBV29-1	TRBJ2-5	TGCAGCGTTGAACGTTCCCCAGGGGCCCAAGAGACCCAGTACTTC	CSVERSPGAQETQYF
-	-	TRBV28	TRBJ2-7	TGTGCCAGCACCCCAGGTGGATCGAACACCCAGCAGTACTTC	CASTPGGSNTQQYF
few	-	TRBV5-1	TRBJ2-7	TGCGCCAGCAGCTCGGGGTTGACCACCTACGAGCAGTACTTC	CASSSGLTTYEQYF
-	TRBD1	TRBV12-3/TRBV12-4	TRBJ2-1	TGTGCCAGCAGTTTAATAGGGACAGGAGTCAATGAGCAGTTCTTC	CASSLIGTGVNEQFF
few	-	TRBV28	TRBJ2-7	TGTGCCAGCAGTTTGTCATCTGTCGGGGGCCACGAGCAGTACTTC	CASSLSSVGGHEQYF
many	-	TRBV20-1	TRBJ2-1	TGCAGTGCTAGCTGGGGGTATGAGCAGTTCTTC	CSASWGYEQFF
few	-	TRBV5-1	TRBJ1-5	TGCGCCAGCAGCTTAGGGCAGGAAAGCAATCAGCCCCAGCATTTT	CASSLGQESNQPQHF
-	TRBD2	TRBV20-1	TRBJ2-1	TGCAGTGCTAGATACCGGGAGGGCCAGGATGAGCAGTTCTTC	CSARYREGQDEQFF
few	TRBD1	TRBV12-3/TRBV12-4	TRBJ2-3	TGTGCCAGCGGAAGACAGGGGGGAGATACGCAGTATTTT	CASGRQGGDTQYF
-	-	TRBV10-1	TRBJ2-2	TGCGCCAGCAAGGGGACCGGGGGCACCGGGGAGCTGTTTTTT	CASKGTGGTGELFF
-	TRBD1	TRBV10-1	TRBJ2-7	TGCGCCAGCAGTGAGGGTGACAGGGACTACGAGCAGTACTTC	CASSEGDRDYEQYF
few	-	TRBV3-1	TRBJ2-2	TGTGCCAGCAGCCAAAGGGGGAAGACCGGGGAGCTGTTTTTT	CASSQRGKTGELFF
few	-	TRBV3-1	TRBJ1-5	TGTGCCAGCAGCCAAGGTTTGGATCCTAGCAATCAGCCCCAGCATTTT	CASSQGLDPSNQPQHF
-	TRBD1	TRBV6-2/TRBV6-3	TRBJ1-1	TGTGCCAGCAGAGGACAGGGGCGCAGGGGAATGAACACTGAAGCTTTCTTT	CASRGQGRRGMNTEAFF
-	TRBD2	TRBV20-1	TRBJ2-5	TGCAGTGCCCGCGGGACTAGCGGGAGAAACCAAGAGACCCAGTACTTC	CSARGTSGRNQETQYF
few	TRBD2	TRBV24-1	TRBJ2-5	TGTGCCACCAGTGATATACGGACTAGCGGGGGGGAAGAGACCCAGTACTTC	CATSDIRTSGGEETQYF
many	-	TRBV7-2	TRBJ2-1	TGTGCCAGCAGCTTTTGGGGTGAGAATGAGCAGTTCTTC	CASSFWGENEQFF
-	TRBD2	TRBV7-2	TRBJ2-7	TGTGCCAGCAGCTTTGGTAGCGGGAGGGCCTACGAGCAGTACTTC	CASSFGSGRAYEQYF